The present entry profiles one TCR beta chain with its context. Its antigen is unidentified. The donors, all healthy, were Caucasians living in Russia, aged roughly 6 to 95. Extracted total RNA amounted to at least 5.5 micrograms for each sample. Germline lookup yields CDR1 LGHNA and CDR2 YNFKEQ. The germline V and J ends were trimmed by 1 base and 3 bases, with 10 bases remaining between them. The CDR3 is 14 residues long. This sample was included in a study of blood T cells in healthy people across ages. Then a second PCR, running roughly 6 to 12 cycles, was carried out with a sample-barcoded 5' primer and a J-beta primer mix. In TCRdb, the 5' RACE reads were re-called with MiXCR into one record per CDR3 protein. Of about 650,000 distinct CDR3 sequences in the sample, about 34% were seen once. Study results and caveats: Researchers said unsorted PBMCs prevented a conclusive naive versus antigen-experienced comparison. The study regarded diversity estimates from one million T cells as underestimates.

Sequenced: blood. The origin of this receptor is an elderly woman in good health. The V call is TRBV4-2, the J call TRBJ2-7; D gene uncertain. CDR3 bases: TGTGCCAGCAGCCAAGGACAAAGCGACTACGAGCAGTACTTC. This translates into CASSQGQSDYEQYF.